This T cell receptor beta chain was sequenced for a study of control samples from healthy donors and cancer patients. The CDR3 has 15 residues. Trimming took 3 bases from V and 4 from J; bases not matched to a gene: 9. CDR1 is MDHEN and CDR2 is SYDVKM in the germline V gene. Repertoires were generated with immunoSEQ multiplex PCR, while TCRdb's copy carries only in-frame clones and drops some. Of tens of thousands of clones listed, 94% are singletons. The V and J genes are TRBV28 and TRBJ2-7; 7 bases are shared with TRBD2. Sequencing was performed on blood. The TCR originated in a man aged 25 to 40 in good health. CDR3 nucleotides: TGTGCCAGCAGTTTCGGGCTCGGCGGGAGATACGAGCAGTACTTC. Amino acids: CASSFGLGGRYEQYF.